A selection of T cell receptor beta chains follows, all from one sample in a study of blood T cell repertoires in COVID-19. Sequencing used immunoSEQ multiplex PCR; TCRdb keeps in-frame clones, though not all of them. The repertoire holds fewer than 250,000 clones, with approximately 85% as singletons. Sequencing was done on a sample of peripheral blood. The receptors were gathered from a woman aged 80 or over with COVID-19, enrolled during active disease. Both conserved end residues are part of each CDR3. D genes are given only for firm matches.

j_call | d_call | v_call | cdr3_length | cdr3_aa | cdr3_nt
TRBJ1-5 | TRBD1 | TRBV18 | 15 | CASSPGTGSDQPQHF | TGTGCCAGCTCACCTGGGACAGGGTCGGATCAGCCCCAGCATTTT
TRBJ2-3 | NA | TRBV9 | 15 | CASSTLPSSWDTQYF | TGTGCCAGCAGCACCTTGCCCAGTTCTTGGGATACGCAGTATTTT